This T cell receptor (beta chain) comes out of a study of blood T cells in healthy people across ages. Study-wide results and caveats: It was found that TCR beta diversity correlated strongly with the percentage of naive T cells. There were more naive CD4+ cells and higher diversity in long-lived donors than in aged donors.

Details on this clonotype: Antigen specificity is unknown. A much larger clone differs by one base, so this may be a read error.

Trimming left V 4 bases short and J 1 base short, with 17 bases between. Germline-derived CDR1 and CDR2 are LGHDT and YNNKEL (reference sequence). This CDR3 region has 16 residues. Together with a sample-barcoded 5' primer, a J-beta primer mix was included in a second PCR lasting about 7 to 11 cycles. TCRdb processed the 5' RACE reads anew with MiXCR; each CDR3 protein has one entry. The data hold 650,000 to 1,000,000 distinct CDR3 sequences, with about half observed a single time. Samples had at least 6.5 million PBMCs isolated from them. Input material: blood. The receptor comes from a man of 80 years or more in good health. The chain joins TRBV3-1 to TRBJ2-7, with D possibly TRBD1 on 6 matching bases. CDR3 in DNA: TGTGCCAGCAGCCGCGACAGGTTTGAGCCGTCCTACGAGCAGTACTTC. This sequence encodes CASSRDRFEPSYEQYF.